The rows below give T cell receptor beta chains drawn from one sample of a study of type 1 regulatory T cells. No antigen has been identified for these receptors. Using its own MiXCR run on the reads, TCRdb lists one record per CDR3 protein. Among fewer than 70,000 distinct CDR3 sequences listed, roughly 60% were seen once. The sequenced material came from cultured T cells, either the whole culture or a sorted T cell fraction (not recorded which). All receptors derive from a human donor in good health. CDR3s include the opening cysteine and the closing phenylalanine or tryptophan. Each record gives: J gene, CDR3 length, D gene, clone size, V gene, CDR3 protein, CDR3 DNA. D genes are given only for firm matches. Size tells how often a clone was seen (once, few, many) or the class of an expanded clone, and some rows leave it out.

TRBJ2-3 13 TRBD2 - TRBV20-1 CSARAPLSGGEYF TGCAGTGCTAGAGCCCCTCTGTCTGGGGGGGAGTATTTT
TRBJ2-1 13 - few TRBV7-3 CASSLGADNEQFF TGTGCCAGCAGCCTCGGGGCGGACAATGAGCAGTTCTTC
TRBJ2-3 16 TRBD2 - TRBV20-1 CSARGMTSGGTDTQYF TGCAGTGCTAGGGGCATGACTAGCGGGGGCACAGATACGCAGTATTTT
TRBJ2-5 14 TRBD2 - TRBV7-2 CASSHGTTQETQYF TGTGCCAGCAGCCATGGGACTACCCAAGAGACCCAGTACTTC
TRBJ2-1 16 - few TRBV14 CASSPIEGIVRNEQFF TGTGCCAGTAGCCCTATCGAGGGTATAGTTCGCAATGAGCAGTTCTTC
TRBJ2-7 14 - - TRBV4-1 CASSQGRTAYEQYF TGCGCCAGCAGCCAAGGGCGGACAGCTTACGAGCAGTACTTC
TRBJ2-7 11 - - TRBV24-1 CATSDFGRQYF TGTGCCACCAGTGATTTCGGACGGCAGTACTTC
TRBJ1-5 15 - - TRBV12-3/TRBV12-4 CASSLAGGSNQPQHF TGTGCCAGCAGTTTAGCGGGGGGATCCAATCAGCCCCAGCATTTT
TRBJ2-7 12 - - TRBV10-3 CAIRAPGREQYF TGTGCCATCAGGGCCCCGGGCCGGGAGCAGTACTTC
TRBJ2-7 17 - - TRBV4-2 CASSQDPSGGLLGEQYF TGTGCCAGCAGCCAAGACCCCTCTGGCGGGTTGTTGGGCGAGCAGTACTTC
TRBJ2-7 13 - - TRBV12-3/TRBV12-4 CASSLVGRYEQYF TGTGCCAGCAGTTTGGTGGGGCGATACGAGCAGTACTTC
TRBJ2-1 14 - - TRBV11-2 CASSLEPSFNEQFF TGTGCCAGCAGCTTAGAGCCTAGTTTCAATGAGCAGTTCTTC
TRBJ1-5 17 TRBD1 once TRBV5-1 CASSLGTGTGPGQPQHF TGCGCCAGCAGCTTGGGCACCGGGACAGGGCCGGGTCAGCCCCAGCATTTT
TRBJ2-1 16 TRBD1 - TRBV20-1 CSARVGTGTHYNEQFF TGCAGTGCTAGAGTGGGGACAGGGACACATTACAATGAGCAGTTCTTC
TRBJ2-3 14 - - TRBV12-3/TRBV12-4 CASSLAGAEDTQYF TGTGCCAGCAGTTTAGCAGGGGCAGAAGATACGCAGTATTTT
TRBJ2-5 12 - few TRBV15 CATSRDMETQYF TGTGCCACCAGCAGAGATATGGAGACCCAGTACTTC
TRBJ2-7 13 TRBD1 - TRBV20-1 CSAEWDRGYEQYF TGCAGTGCTGAATGGGACAGGGGCTACGAGCAGTACTTC
TRBJ2-3 15 - few TRBV14 CASSNRERQLDTQYF TGTGCCAGCAGCAACCGTGAGCGACAATTAGATACGCAGTATTTT
TRBJ2-4 16 - - TRBV6-1 CASSDYWGRPQNIQYF TGTGCCAGCAGTGATTATTGGGGGAGACCACAAAACATTCAGTACTTC
TRBJ2-1 13 - once TRBV10-3 CAISRQNYNEQFF TGTGCCATCAGCCGACAGAACTACAATGAGCAGTTCTTC
TRBJ2-7 14 TRBD2 - TRBV4-2 CASSQDPSGYEQYF TGTGCCAGCAGCCAAGATCCTAGCGGCTACGAGCAGTACTTC
TRBJ2-3 16 - - TRBV20-1 CSARGKRAESTDTQYF TGCAGTGCTAGAGGGAAACGAGCGGAGAGCACAGATACGCAGTATTTT
TRBJ2-4 12 - few TRBV10-2 CASSESSNIQYF TGCGCCAGCAGTGAATCGAGCAACATTCAGTACTTC
TRBJ2-1 12 - - TRBV5-1 CASSLEVNEQFF TGCGCCAGCAGCTTGGAAGTTAATGAGCAGTTCTTC
TRBJ2-3 16 - - TRBV12-3/TRBV12-4 CASSRQAVGMRSTQYF TGTGCCAGCAGTAGACAGGCAGTAGGTATGAGGAGTACGCAGTATTTT
TRBJ2-6 18 TRBD2 - TRBV6-6 CASSGVLAGGGGANVLTF TGTGCCAGCAGCGGGGTCCTAGCGGGAGGAGGTGGGGCCAACGTCCTGACTTTC
TRBJ2-7 15 - - TRBV21-1 CASSTPDRASYEQYF TGTGCCAGCAGCACACCTGACAGGGCTTCCTACGAGCAGTACTTC
TRBJ2-5 14 - once TRBV7-3 CASSPEASFETQYF TGTGCCAGCAGCCCCGAGGCTAGCTTTGAGACCCAGTACTTC
TRBJ2-1 16 - - TRBV7-8 CASSLSAPSSYNEQFF TGTGCCAGCAGCTTATCGGCCCCTAGCTCCTACAATGAGCAGTTCTTC
TRBJ1-2 13 - - TRBV6-1 CASSEGANYGYTF TGTGCCAGCAGTGAAGGGGCCAACTATGGCTACACCTTC
TRBJ1-2 12 - once TRBV2 CASNDREYGYTF TGTGCCAGCAATGACCGAGAGTATGGCTACACCTTC
TRBJ2-5 15 - - TRBV3-1 CASSQASLLEETQYF TGTGCCAGCAGCCAAGCGTCACTGCTTGAGGAGACCCAGTACTTC
TRBJ2-1 11 - - TRBV24-1 CATSSLREQFF TGTGCCACCAGTAGCTTACGGGAGCAGTTCTTC
TRBJ2-7 16 TRBD1 - TRBV12-3/TRBV12-4 CASSSPDRGLSYEQYF TGTGCCAGCAGTTCTCCGGACAGGGGGCTCTCCTACGAGCAGTACTTC
TRBJ1-3 13 - - TRBV4-1 CASSSSTVNTIYF TGCGCCAGCAGCTCATCGACTGTAAACACCATATATTTT
TRBJ2-3 15 TRBD1 once TRBV5-1 CASSQDRGNTDTQYF TGCGCCAGCAGCCAGGACAGGGGGAATACAGATACGCAGTATTTT
TRBJ1-4 12 - - TRBV15 CATSRDRGGARF TGTGCCACCAGCAGAGATAGAGGGGGGGCCCGATTT
TRBJ2-7 13 - - TRBV18 CASSKEGAYEQYF TGTGCCAGCTCAAAAGAAGGGGCCTACGAGCAGTACTTC
TRBJ2-7 14 - - TRBV2 CASSPMGVSREQYF TGTGCCAGCAGTCCCATGGGTGTTAGCCGCGAGCAGTACTTC
TRBJ2-6 17 - - TRBV4-3 CASSQEMQGFGANVLTF TGCGCCAGCAGCCAAGAAATGCAAGGGTTTGGGGCCAACGTCCTGACTTTC
TRBJ1-4 15 - few TRBV4-2 CASSQEIRRNEKLFF TGTGCCAGCAGCCAAGAGATAAGGAGAAATGAAAAACTGTTTTTT
TRBJ2-3 16 - - TRBV6-2/TRBV6-3 CASSLLPVESVDTQYF TGTGCCAGCAGCCTTTTGCCGGTCGAAAGTGTAGATACGCAGTATTTT
TRBJ2-3 17 TRBD1 - TRBV12-3/TRBV12-4 CASTPAQGRGQLDTQYF TGTGCCAGCACCCCGGCGCAGGGACGGGGACAGTTGGATACGCAGTATTTT
TRBJ1-1 14 TRBD1 - TRBV20-1 CSARQTGGGTEAFF TGCAGTGCTAGACAGACAGGGGGTGGCACTGAAGCTTTCTTT
TRBJ2-5 15 - many TRBV7-9 CASSQGQHDGETQYF TGTGCCAGCAGCCAGGGACAACATGATGGGGAGACCCAGTACTTC